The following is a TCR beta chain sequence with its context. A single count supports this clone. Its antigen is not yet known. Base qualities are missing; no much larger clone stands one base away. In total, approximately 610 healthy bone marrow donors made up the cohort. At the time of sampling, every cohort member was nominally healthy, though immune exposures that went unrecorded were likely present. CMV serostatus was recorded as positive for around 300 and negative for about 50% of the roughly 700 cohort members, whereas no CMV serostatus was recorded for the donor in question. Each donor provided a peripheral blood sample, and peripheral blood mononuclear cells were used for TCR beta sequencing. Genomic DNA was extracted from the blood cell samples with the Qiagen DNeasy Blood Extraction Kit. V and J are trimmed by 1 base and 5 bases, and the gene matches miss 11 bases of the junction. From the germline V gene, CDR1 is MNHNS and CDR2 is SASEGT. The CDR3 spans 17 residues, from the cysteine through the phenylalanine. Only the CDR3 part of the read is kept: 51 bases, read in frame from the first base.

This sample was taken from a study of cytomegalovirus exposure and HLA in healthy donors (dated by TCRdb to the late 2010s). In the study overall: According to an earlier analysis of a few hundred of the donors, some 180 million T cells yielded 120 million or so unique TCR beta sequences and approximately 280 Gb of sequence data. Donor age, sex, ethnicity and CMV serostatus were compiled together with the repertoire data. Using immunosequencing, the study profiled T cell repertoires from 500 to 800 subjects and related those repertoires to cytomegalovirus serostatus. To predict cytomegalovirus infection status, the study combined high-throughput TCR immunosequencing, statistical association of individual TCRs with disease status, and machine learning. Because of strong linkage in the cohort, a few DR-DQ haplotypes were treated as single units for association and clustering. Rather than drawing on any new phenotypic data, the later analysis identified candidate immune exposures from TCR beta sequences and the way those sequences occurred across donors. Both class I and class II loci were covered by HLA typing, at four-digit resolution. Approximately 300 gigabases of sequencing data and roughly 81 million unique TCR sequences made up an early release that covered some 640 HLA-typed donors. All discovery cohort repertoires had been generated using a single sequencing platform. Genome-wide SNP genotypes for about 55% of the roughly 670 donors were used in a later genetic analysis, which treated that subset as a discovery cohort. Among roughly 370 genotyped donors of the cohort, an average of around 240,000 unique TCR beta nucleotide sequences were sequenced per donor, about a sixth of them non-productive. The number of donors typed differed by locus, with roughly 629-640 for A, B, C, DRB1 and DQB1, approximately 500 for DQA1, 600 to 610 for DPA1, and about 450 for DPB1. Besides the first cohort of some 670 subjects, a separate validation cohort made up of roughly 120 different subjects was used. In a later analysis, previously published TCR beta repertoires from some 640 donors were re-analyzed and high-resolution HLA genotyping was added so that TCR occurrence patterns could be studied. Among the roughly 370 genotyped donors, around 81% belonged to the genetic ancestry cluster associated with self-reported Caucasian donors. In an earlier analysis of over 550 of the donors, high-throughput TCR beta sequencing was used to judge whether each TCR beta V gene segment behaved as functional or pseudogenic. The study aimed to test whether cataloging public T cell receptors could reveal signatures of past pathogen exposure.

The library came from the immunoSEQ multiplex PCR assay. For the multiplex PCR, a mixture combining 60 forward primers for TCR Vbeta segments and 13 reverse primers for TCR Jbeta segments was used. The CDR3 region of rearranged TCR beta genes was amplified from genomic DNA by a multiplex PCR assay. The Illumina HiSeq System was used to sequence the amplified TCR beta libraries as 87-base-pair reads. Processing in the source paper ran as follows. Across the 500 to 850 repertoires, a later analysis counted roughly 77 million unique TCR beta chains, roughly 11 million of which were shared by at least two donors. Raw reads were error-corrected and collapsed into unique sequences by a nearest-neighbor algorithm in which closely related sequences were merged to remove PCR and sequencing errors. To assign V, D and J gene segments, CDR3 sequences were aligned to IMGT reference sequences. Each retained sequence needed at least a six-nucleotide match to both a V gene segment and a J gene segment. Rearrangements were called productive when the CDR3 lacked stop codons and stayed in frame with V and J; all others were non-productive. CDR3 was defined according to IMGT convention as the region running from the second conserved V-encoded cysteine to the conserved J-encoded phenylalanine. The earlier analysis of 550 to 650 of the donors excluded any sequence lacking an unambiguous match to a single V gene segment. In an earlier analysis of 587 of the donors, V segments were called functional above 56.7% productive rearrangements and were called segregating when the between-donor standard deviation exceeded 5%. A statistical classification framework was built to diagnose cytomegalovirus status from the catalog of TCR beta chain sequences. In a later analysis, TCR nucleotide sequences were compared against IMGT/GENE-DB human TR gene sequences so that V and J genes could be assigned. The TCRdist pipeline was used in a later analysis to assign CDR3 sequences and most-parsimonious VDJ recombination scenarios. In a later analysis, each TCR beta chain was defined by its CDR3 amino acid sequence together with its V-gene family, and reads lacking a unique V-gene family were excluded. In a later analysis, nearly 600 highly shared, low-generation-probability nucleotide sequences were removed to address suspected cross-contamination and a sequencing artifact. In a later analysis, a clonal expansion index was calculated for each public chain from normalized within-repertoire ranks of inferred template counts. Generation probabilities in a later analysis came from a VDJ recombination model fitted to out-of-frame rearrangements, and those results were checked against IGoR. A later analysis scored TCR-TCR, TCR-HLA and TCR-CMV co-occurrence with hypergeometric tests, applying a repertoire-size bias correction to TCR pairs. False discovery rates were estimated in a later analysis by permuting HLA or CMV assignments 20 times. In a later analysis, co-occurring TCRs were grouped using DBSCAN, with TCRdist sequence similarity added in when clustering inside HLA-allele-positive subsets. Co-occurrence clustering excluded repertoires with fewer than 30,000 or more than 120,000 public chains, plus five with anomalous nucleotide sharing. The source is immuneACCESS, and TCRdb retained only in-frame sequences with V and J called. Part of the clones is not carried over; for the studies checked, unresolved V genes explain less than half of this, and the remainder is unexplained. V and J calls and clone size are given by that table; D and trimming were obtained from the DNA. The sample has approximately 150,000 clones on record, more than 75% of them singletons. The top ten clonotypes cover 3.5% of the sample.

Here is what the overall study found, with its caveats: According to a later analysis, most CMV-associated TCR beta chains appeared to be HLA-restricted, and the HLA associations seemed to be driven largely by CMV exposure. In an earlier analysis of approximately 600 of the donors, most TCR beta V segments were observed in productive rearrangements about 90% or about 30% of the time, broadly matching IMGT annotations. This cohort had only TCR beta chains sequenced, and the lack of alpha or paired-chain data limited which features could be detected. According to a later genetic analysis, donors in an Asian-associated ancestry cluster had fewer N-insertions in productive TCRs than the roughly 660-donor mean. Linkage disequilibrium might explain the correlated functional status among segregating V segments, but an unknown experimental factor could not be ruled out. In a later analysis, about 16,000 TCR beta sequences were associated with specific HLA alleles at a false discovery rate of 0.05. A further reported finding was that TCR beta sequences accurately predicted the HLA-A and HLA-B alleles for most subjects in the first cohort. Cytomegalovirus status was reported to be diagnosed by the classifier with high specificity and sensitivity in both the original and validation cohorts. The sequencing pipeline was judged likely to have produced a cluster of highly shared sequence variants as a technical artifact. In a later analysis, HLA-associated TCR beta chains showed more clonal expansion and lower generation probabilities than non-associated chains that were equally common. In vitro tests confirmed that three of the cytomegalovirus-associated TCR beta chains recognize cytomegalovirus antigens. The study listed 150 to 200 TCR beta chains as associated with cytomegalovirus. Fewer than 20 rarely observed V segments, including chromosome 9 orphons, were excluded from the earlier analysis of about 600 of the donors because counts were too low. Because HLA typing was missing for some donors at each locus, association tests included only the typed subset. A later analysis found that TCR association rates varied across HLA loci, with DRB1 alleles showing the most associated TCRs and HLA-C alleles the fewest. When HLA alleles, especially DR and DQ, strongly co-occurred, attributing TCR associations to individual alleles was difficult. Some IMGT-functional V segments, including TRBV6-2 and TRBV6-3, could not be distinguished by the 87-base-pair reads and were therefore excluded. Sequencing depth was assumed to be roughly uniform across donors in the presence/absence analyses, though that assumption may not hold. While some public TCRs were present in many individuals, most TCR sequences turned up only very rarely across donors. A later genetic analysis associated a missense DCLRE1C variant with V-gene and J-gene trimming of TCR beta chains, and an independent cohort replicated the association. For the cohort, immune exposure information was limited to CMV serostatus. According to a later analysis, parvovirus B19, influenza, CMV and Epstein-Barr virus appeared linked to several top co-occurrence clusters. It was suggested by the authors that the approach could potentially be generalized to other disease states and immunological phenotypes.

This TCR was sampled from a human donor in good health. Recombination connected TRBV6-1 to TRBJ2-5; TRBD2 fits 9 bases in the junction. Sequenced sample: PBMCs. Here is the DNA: TGTGCCAGCAGTGAAGTTCGTTCGACTAGCGGACGCGAGACCCAGTACTTC. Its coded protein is CASSEVRSTSGRETQYF.